The 26 T cell receptor beta chains below all came from one sample that was sequenced in a study of control samples from healthy donors and cancer patients. Assay: immunoSEQ multiplex PCR; the TCRdb copy retains only in-frame clones and omits some. The sample carries about 83,000 clones, 90% to 95% recorded once. Material: blood. All receptors derive from a man aged 50-59 years in good health.

The V call is TRBV24-1, the J call TRBJ1-2; D gene unclear. The CDR3 consists of 13 residues. Trimming stripped 0 bases from V and 7 bases from J, with 8 bases between. Germline-derived CDR1 and CDR2 are KGHDR and SFDVKD. The CDR3 is CATSDLNWGGYTF. In DNA, the CDR3 is TGTGCCACCAGTGATTTGAACTGGGGTGGCTACACCTTC.

The V and J genes are TRBV7-2 and TRBJ1-3; D not resolved. The CDR3 loop spans 16 amino acids. Germline lookup yields CDR1 SGHTA and CDR2 FQGNSA. Trimming shortened V by 0 bases and J by 4 bases, and 13 bases separated the two germline ends. CDR3 DNA: TGTGCCAGCAGCTTAGCGCGATCAACAGTCGGAAACACCATATATTTT. Translating gives CASSLARSTVGNTIYF.

This clone has only one observation. This sequence joins TRBV29-1 and TRBJ1-2, with no clear D. CDR1 SQVTM and CDR2 ANQGSEA come from the germline V gene. Trimming took off 8 bases at V and 4 bases at J, with 17 bases between the two ends. This CDR3 is built from 13 residues. The CDR3 nucleotides read TGCAGCACCTATTCGGGCGGTGGCTATGGCTACACCTTC. Residues: CSTYSGGGYGYTF.

The chain employs TRBV3-1 (or the pseudogene TRBV3-2) and TRBJ2-5; 9 bases align to TRBD2. CDR1 and CDR2 (germline): LGHDT, YNNKEL (reference sequence). The CDR3 runs 14 residues. V lost 2 bases to trimming and J lost 3 bases; unmatched junction nucleotides: 1. As DNA, the CDR3 is TGTGCCAGCAGCCAACCTAGCGGGGAAGAGACCCAGTACTTC. Translated, it gives CASSQPSGEETQYF.

The gene calls are TRBV5-6 and TRBJ1-2, with 9 nucleotides matching TRBD1. The CDR3 length is 14 residues. Trimming cost V 4 bases and J 4 bases; bases outside gene matches: 5. The germline V gene encodes CDR1 SGHDT and CDR2 YYEEEE. CDR3 region: CASSHTGGSYGYTF. The CDR3 DNA is TGTGCCAGCAGCCATACAGGGGGCAGCTATGGCTACACCTTC.

The chain's CDR3 is CAWPVGQGYEKLFF. DNA of the CDR3: TGTGCCTGGCCAGTGGGACAGGGATATGAAAAACTGTTTTTT. V is TRBV7-9 and J is TRBJ1-4, with TRBD1 matching over 9 bases. The CDR3 has 14 amino acids. Germline V gives CDR1 SEHNR, CDR2 FQNEAQ (reference sequence). J lost 6 bases, V lost 11 bases, and 10 bases had no gene match.

J is TRBJ2-5 and V is TRBV19; the match to TRBD1 covers 7 bases. Germline-derived CDR1 and CDR2 are LNHDA and SQIVND (reference sequence). The CDR3 runs 11 residues. V lost 10 bases to trimming and J lost 5 bases; unmatched junction nucleotides: 4. The CDR3 loop reads CATSRGETQYF. CDR3 DNA sequence: TGTGCCACCTCCAGGGGGGAGACCCAGTACTTC.

V and J are TRBV27 and TRBJ1-1, with D possibly being TRBD1 (5 bases). The CDR3 loop spans 15 amino acids. CDR1 is MNHEY and CDR2 is SMNVEV in the germline V gene (reference sequence). V was clipped by 2 bases and J by 3 bases, with 13 bases between them. CDR3 in amino acids: CASSLRGFIDTEAFF. In DNA form, the CDR3 reads TGTGCCAGCAGTTTACGGGGGTTCATTGACACTGAAGCTTTCTTT.

The rearrangement uses TRBV2 and TRBJ1-1; D uncertain. Germline CDR1 is SNHLY and CDR2 is FYNNEI. The CDR3 runs 12 residues. V was pared by 8 bases and J by 8 bases, with 15 bases between. The CDR3, as DNA: TGTGCCAGCGGTAGGGCAGGCCAGGAAGCTTTCTTT. This translates into CASGRAGQEAFF.

The chain carries TRBV18 and TRBJ1-1; perhaps TRBD1 as D (5 bases). Germline V gives CDR1 KGHSH, CDR2 LQKENI. The ends were cut back, 5 bases at V and 5 bases at J, with 12 bases in the middle. The CDR3 is made up of 13 amino acids. The CDR3 DNA reads TGTGCCAGCTCAGGCAGGGAGGGGACTGAAGCTTTCTTT. Its translation: CASSGREGTEAFF.

The gene calls are TRBV7-4 and TRBJ1-1; D gene unclear. Germline V gene data show CDR1 as SGHVT and CDR2 as SQSDAQ. V lost 3 bases and J lost 0, with 5 bases in between. The CDR3 loop spans 13 amino acids. The CDR3 is CASSFELNTEAFF. The CDR3 DNA reads TGTGCCAGCAGCTTCGAACTGAACACTGAAGCTTTCTTT.

V and J are TRBV5-1 and TRBJ2-1; 9 positions agree with TRBD2. After removal of 5 bases from V and 2 bases from J, the junction contained 5 bases not matched to a gene. Germline CDR1 SGHRS, CDR2 YFSETQ. CDR3 length: 15 amino acids. DNA for the CDR3: TGCGCCAGCAGACTTACTAGCGGGCCCTACAATGAGCAGTTCTTC. This encodes CASRLTSGPYNEQFF. The full variable domain, completed using reference TRBV5-1 and TRBJ2-1, is KAGVTQTPRYLIKTRGQQVTLSCSPISGHRSVSWYQQTPGQGLQFLFEYFSETQRNKGNFPGRFSGRQFSNSRSEMNVSTLELGDSALYLCASRLTSGPYNEQFFGPGTRLTVL.

V usage is TRBV5-4 and J usage is TRBJ1-2; D call uncertain. The CDR3 totals 13 residues. Per germline, CDR1 SGHNT and CDR2 YYREEE (reference sequence). Trimming shortened V by 0 bases and J by 6 bases, and 9 bases separated the two germline ends. CDR3: CASSLEQLDGYTF. The CDR3 DNA sequence: TGTGCCAGCAGCTTGGAGCAGCTCGATGGCTACACCTTC.

The chain links TRBV12-3 or TRBV12-4 to TRBJ1-2, with unresolved D. Trimming stripped 6 bases from V and 2 bases from J, with 10 bases between. The CDR3 sequence is 13 residues long. CDR3 sequence reads: CASRPTANYGYTF. In nucleotides, the CDR3 is TGTGCCAGCAGACCGACCGCAAACTATGGCTACACCTTC.

The chain has TRBV30 and TRBJ1-2; D gene uncertain. CDR3 length: 11 residues. Trimming cost V 0 bases and J 7 bases, with 6 bases left between them. The germline CDR1 and CDR2 sequences are GTSNPN and SVGIG (reference sequence). The CDR3 DNA reads TGTGCCTGGAGTGTGGGTCGTGGCTACACCTTC. It encodes CAWSVGRGYTF.

The chain carries TRBV3-1 (or the pseudogene TRBV3-2) and TRBJ2-2, with D possibly being TRBD1 (5 bases). V shed 1 base and J shed 7 bases, with 19 bases lying between them. Germline CDR1 is LGHDT and CDR2 is YNNKEL (reference sequence). The CDR3 has 17 residues. The CDR3 coding sequence is TGTGCCAGCAGCCAAGGACCATTACAGGCAACAAGCGGGGAGCTGTTTTTT. Residues: CASSQGPLQATSGELFF.

The V call is TRBV27, the J call TRBJ1-5; D is possibly TRBD1 (5 bases). V gave up 2 bases and J gave up 2 bases, with 10 bases separating them. Germline CDR1 and CDR2: MNHEY and SMNVEV (reference sequence). The CDR3 runs to 15 residues. CDR3 DNA sequence: TGTGCCAGCAGTTTAGACAGTCTGGGCAATCAGCCCCAGCATTTT. It yields the protein CASSLDSLGNQPQHF.

The chain recombines TRBV6-5 with TRBJ2-7; a weak D match, TRBD1 (5 bases). Germline CDR1 MNHEY, CDR2 SVGAGI. V gave up 8 bases and J gave up 2 bases, with 7 bases separating them. The CDR3 is 11 residues long. Here the CDR3 reads CASQTAYEQYF. CDR3 nucleotides: TGTGCCAGCCAGACAGCCTACGAGCAGTACTTC.

The chain employs TRBV3-1 (or the pseudogene TRBV3-2) and TRBJ1-3; D is unresolved. Trimming removed 3 bases from V and 0 bases from J, with 18 bases in between. Germline CDR1 and CDR2: LGHDT and YNNKEL (reference sequence). The CDR3 totals 18 residues. The CDR3: CASSQIPVGLSSGNTIYF. The DNA for the CDR3 is TGTGCCAGCAGCCAGATTCCAGTAGGATTGAGCTCTGGAAACACCATATATTTT.

The chain uses TRBV7-2 and TRBJ2-1; 15 bases fit TRBD2. Trimming removed 5 bases from V and 7 bases from J; junction bases left unmatched: 6. The CDR3 sequence is 16 residues long. Germline-derived CDR1 and CDR2 are SGHTA and FQGNSA. The CDR3 coding sequence is TGTGCCAGCAGCCGGACTAGCGGGGGGGCCGGGAATGAGCAGTTCTTC. It translates to CASSRTSGGAGNEQFF.

This clone was recorded once. This CDR3 is CASSLRQGWDNEQFF. The CDR3 DNA sequence: TGTGCCAGCAGCTTAAGACAGGGATGGGACAATGAGCAGTTCTTC. V gene TRBV7-8 combines with J gene TRBJ2-1, with 7 bases matching TRBD1. This CDR3 is 15 amino acids long. Germline assignment: CDR1 SGHVS and CDR2 FQNEAQ. J was trimmed by 5 bases and V by 2 bases; bases with no gene match: 6.

A note on this clone: Relative to the germline gene, one junction end is altered; a read error may explain this. This CDR3 is also generated by other DNA sequences in the sample. The rearrangement links TRBV12-5 to TRBJ1-5; no clear D gene. The CDR3 contains 15 residues. From germline, CDR1 is LGHNT and CDR2 FRNRAP. The CDR3 bases are TGTGCTAGCGGTTTGAATCAGAGACCCAATCAGCCCCAGCATTTT. It encodes CASGLNQRPNQPQHF.

This rearrangement joins TRBV19 to TRBJ2-5; tentatively, D is TRBD1 (5 bases). This CDR3 region has 16 residues. Germline V gene data show CDR1 as LNHDA and CDR2 as SQIVND (reference sequence). Trimming took off 3 bases at V and 9 bases at J, with 23 bases between the two ends. DNA of the CDR3: TGTGCCAGTAGTATTCTGGGTTATGGGGCATATGTATCCCAGTACTTC. Translation: CASSILGYGAYVSQYF.

This rearrangement joins TRBV29-1 to TRBJ1-5; TRBD1 matches 9 bases. V gave up 7 bases and J gave up 5 bases; unmatched junction bases: 12. CDR1 is SQVTM and CDR2 is ANQGSEA in the germline V gene. CDR3 length equals 15 residues. The CDR3 bases are TGCAGCGCTGCTTTAACAGGGGGCAAGGATCAGCCCCAGCATTTT. Its protein product is CSAALTGGKDQPQHF.

This clone has only one observation. The rearrangement links TRBV7-2 to TRBJ2-1; TRBD1 aligns across 7 bases. Per germline, CDR1 SGHTA and CDR2 FQGNSA. After removal of 4 bases from V and 4 bases from J, the junction contained 7 bases not matched to a gene. The CDR3 has 15 amino acids. CDR3 sequence reads: CASSYAGTVYNEQFF. The CDR3 bases are TGTGCCAGCAGCTATGCCGGGACAGTATACAATGAGCAGTTCTTC.

The genes are TRBV18 and TRBJ2-7; tentatively, D is TRBD1 or TRBD2 (5 bases each). V lost 5 bases and J lost 6, with 14 bases in between. CDR1 is KGHSH, CDR2 LQKENI, per germline. This CDR3 comprises 13 residues. The CDR3 sequence is CASSAGDLLEQYF. The DNA of the CDR3 is TGTGCCAGCTCAGCCGGGGACCTGCTCGAGCAGTACTTC.